What follows are 29 T cell receptor beta chains derived from one specimen sequenced in a study of cytomegalovirus exposure and HLA in healthy donors. 13 Jbeta primers and 60 Vbeta primers were used for the PCR. Method: immunoSEQ multiplex PCR; TCRdb's copy keeps in-frame clones and lacks some. The sample lists about 15,000 clones, over 55% occurring once. Sequenced sample: PBMCs. The receptor source for this set is a woman in her 50s in good health and CMV-seropositive.

The rearrangement uses TRBV7-6 and TRBJ2-7; no clear D. The CDR3 extends over 13 amino acids. The germline V gene has CDR1 SGHVS and CDR2 FNYEAQ. Trimming removed 1 base from V and 6 bases from J, with 10 bases in between. This chain's CDR3 is CASSLGASSEQYF. CDR3 coding DNA: TGTGCCAGCAGCTTAGGGGCTTCTTCCGAGCAGTACTTC. The full variable domain, in which reference TRBV7-6 and TRBJ2-7 provide the parts outside the CDR3, is GAGVSQSPRYKVTKRGQDVALRCDPISGHVSLYWYRQALGQGPEFLTYFNYEAQQDKSGLPNDRFSAERPEGSISTLTIQRTEQRDSAMYRCASSLGASSEQYFGPGTRLTVT.

This clone appeared once. The chain recombines TRBV6-7 with TRBJ2-7; TRBD1 is a possible D gene (6 bases). TRBV6-7 falls under the ORF class, with uncertain function. V lost 6 bases to trimming and J lost 3 bases, with 18 bases between them. The CDR3 is 15 residues long. This CDR3 is CASSPGTPLYYEQYF. The CDR3 DNA reads as TGTGCCAGCAGCCCCGGGACACCTCTCTACTACGAGCAGTACTTC.

The chain combines TRBV9 with TRBJ2-7; 9 bases agree with TRBD1. J lost 3 bases, V lost 4 bases, and 8 bases had no gene match. The CDR3 runs to 15 residues. From germline, CDR1 is SGDLS and CDR2 YYNGEE. The CDR3 nucleotides read TGTGCCAGCAGCTCGGGACAGGGAGCCTTCTACGAGCAGTACTTC. This translates into CASSSGQGAFYEQYF.

This chain connects TRBV10-2 to TRBJ2-2; the D is unclear. V gave up 0 bases and J gave up 0 bases, with 8 bases separating them. This CDR3 spans 16 amino acids. Germline CDR1 reads WSHSY; CDR2 reads SAAADI. Here the CDR3 DNA reads TGCGCCAGCAGTGAGTCGTCCCCAACGAACACCGGGGAGCTGTTTTTT. Protein: CASSESSPTNTGELFF.

As concerns this clone: One end of the junction does not line up with germline, which may come from a read error. The chain combines TRBV20-1 with TRBJ1-1; D not resolved. The CDR3 has 11 residues. Per germline, CDR1 DFQATT and CDR2 SNEGSKA (reference sequence). CDR3 coding DNA: TGCAGTGCCAGAGGGCACACTGAAGCTTTCTTT. This codes for CSARGHTEAFF.

The rearrangement uses TRBV9 and TRBJ1-3; D is perhaps TRBD1 (6 bases). The CDR3 is 15 amino acids. Looked up from germline, CDR1 is SGDLS and CDR2 is YYNGEE. With 0 bases removed from V and 3 bases from J, the gap between germline ends came to 10 bases. CDR3 coding DNA: TGTGCCAGCAGCGTAGACGGACAGTATGGAAACACCATATATTTT. It encodes CASSVDGQYGNTIYF.

This clone was recorded a few times. The chain combines TRBV5-1 with TRBJ1-1; 7 bases map to TRBD1. The ends lost 4 bases at V and 1 base at J; junction bases unmatched: 4. This CDR3 is 14 amino acids long. CDR1 SGHRS and CDR2 YFSETQ come from the germline V gene. This chain's CDR3 is CASSTTGTNTEAFF. CDR3 nucleotides: TGCGCCAGCAGCACGACAGGGACGAACACTGAAGCTTTCTTT. Combining the CDR3 with reference TRBV5-1 and TRBJ1-1 gives the whole variable domain KAGVTQTPRYLIKTRGQQVTLSCSPISGHRSVSWYQQTPGQGLQFLFEYFSETQRNKGNFPGRFSGRQFSNSRSEMNVSTLELGDSALYLCASSTTGTNTEAFFGQGTRLTVV.

The sample holds a few counts of this clone. The rearrangement joins TRBV10-3 to TRBJ2-3, with TRBD2 as a possible D gene (7 bases). Per the germline V gene, CDR1 is ENHRY and CDR2 is SYGVKD. This CDR3 contains 14 residues. V was clipped by 8 bases and J by 5 bases, with 17 bases between them. CDR3 nucleotides: TGTGCCATCGCAGCCCGGGGGGCGGGAGATACGCAGTATTTT. Protein sequence: CAIAARGAGDTQYF.

The J gene is TRBJ1-2, the V gene TRBV9; 9 bases line up with TRBD1. CDR3 size: 13 residues. Losses at the gene ends were 3 bases for V and 6 bases for J; bases not matched to a gene: 3. In germline, CDR1 is SGDLS, CDR2 YYNGEE. CDR3 region: CASSATGGDGYTF. Here the CDR3 DNA reads TGTGCCAGCAGCGCGACAGGGGGTGATGGCTACACCTTC.

As DNA, the CDR3 is TGTGCCAGCAGCTTGGTGGGTTTGGGAGGGAACTCCTACAATGAGCAGTTCTTC. The encoded protein is CASSLVGLGGNSYNEQFF. The V gene is TRBV5-8, the J gene TRBJ2-1, with 7 bases lining up with TRBD2. Germline loops: CDR1 SGHTS, CDR2 YDEGEE. The length of the CDR3 is 18 residues. V shed 0 bases and J 0 bases; nucleotides not matched to a gene: 9.

The chain recombines TRBV13 with TRBJ1-2; perhaps TRBD1 as D (5 bases). The germline gives CDR1 PRHDT, CDR2 FYEKMQ (reference sequence). V shed 0 bases and J shed 8 bases, with 13 bases lying between them. CDR3 length: 14 amino acids. CDR3 residues: CASSLGPDIRGYTF. Written as DNA, the CDR3 is TGTGCCAGCAGCTTAGGCCCGGACATTCGGGGCTACACCTTC. The whole variable domain, remainder taken from reference TRBV13 and TRBJ1-2, is AAGVIQSPRHLIKEKRETATLKCYPIPRHDTVYWYQQGPGQDPQFLISFYEKMQSDKGSIPDRFSAQQFSDYHSELNMSSLELGDSALYFCASSLGPDIRGYTFGSGTRLTVV.

V and J are TRBV14 and TRBJ2-7, with D possibly being TRBD1 (5 bases). CDR3 length: 16 residues. Per the germline V gene, CDR1 is SGHDN and CDR2 is FVKESK. V was clipped by 1 base and J by 5 bases, with 18 bases between them. The CDR3 spells CASSQVAGAGANEQYF. CDR3 sequence (DNA): TGTGCCAGCAGCCAAGTAGCTGGGGCTGGGGCCAACGAGCAGTACTTC.

The rearrangement links TRBV29-1 to TRBJ2-7, with TRBD1 identical over 9 bases. Germline V gene sequence: CDR1 SQVTM, CDR2 ANQGSEA. J gave up 0 bases and V 5 bases, and 5 bases lay outside the gene matches. The CDR3 length is 14 residues. This chain's CDR3 is CSVQGQGSSYEQYF. The CDR3 DNA follows: TGCAGCGTTCAAGGACAGGGGAGCTCCTACGAGCAGTACTTC.

The V call is TRBV25-1, the J call TRBJ1-2; possibly TRBD1 for D (6 bases). Trimming took off 8 bases at V and 0 bases at J, with 10 bases between the two ends. This CDR3 has 13 amino acids. CDR1 and CDR2 from the germline V gene are MGHDK and SYGVNS. CDR3 sequence reads: CASSTGTNYGYTF. The DNA of the CDR3 is TGTGCCAGCTCTACAGGGACTAACTATGGCTACACCTTC.

This chain uses TRBV7-2 with TRBJ2-5, with 8 bases identical to TRBD2. V lost 5 bases and J lost 4; bases outside the gene matches: 9. CDR1 is SGHTA, CDR2 FQGNSA, per germline. The CDR3 spans 15 residues. In DNA, the CDR3 is TGTGCCAGCAGCCCTAAAGCGGGAGTGGGAGAGACCCAGTACTTC. It specifies CASSPKAGVGETQYF.

The gene calls are TRBV28 and TRBJ1-1; a weak D match, TRBD1 (5 bases). CDR1 is MDHEN, CDR2 SYDVKM, per germline. V lost 3 bases, J lost 0 bases, and 8 bases lay in between. CDR3 size: 14 residues. This chain's CDR3 is CASSFNRMNTEAFF. The CDR3 DNA reads TGTGCCAGCAGTTTTAACAGGATGAACACTGAAGCTTTCTTT.

This clone was counted between two and nine times. CDR3 residues: CASSGDRVGNQPQHF. The CDR3 coding sequence is TGTGCCAGCAGCGGGGACAGGGTCGGGAATCAGCCCCAGCATTTT. V is TRBV7-8 and J is TRBJ1-5, with 9 bases aligning to TRBD1. The V gene end was trimmed by 5 bases and the J gene end by 4 bases; junction bases not matched to a gene: 6. The CDR3 extends over 15 amino acids. Germline CDR1 is SGHVS and CDR2 is FQNEAQ.

The rearrangement links TRBV7-2 to TRBJ2-5; a weak D match, TRBD2 (5 bases). Deletions cut 5 bases from V and 4 bases from J, with 8 bases between. The germline CDR1 and CDR2 sequences are SGHTA and FQGNSA. This CDR3 region has 12 residues. CDR3 bases: TGTGCCAGCAGCAGTCGGGGAGAGACCCAGTACTTC. This codes for CASSSRGETQYF.

V usage is TRBV6-5 and J usage is TRBJ1-2; TRBD1 agrees at 8 bases. This CDR3 is 14 amino acids long. Losses at the gene ends were 7 bases for V and 4 bases for J; bases not matched to a gene: 8. Looked up from germline, CDR1 is MNHEY and CDR2 is SVGAGI. In DNA, the CDR3 is TGTGCCAGCACCAAGACCGGGACAGGCTATGGCTACACCTTC. Encoded protein: CASTKTGTGYGYTF.

This clone was counted once. This rearrangement joins TRBV30 to TRBJ1-2, with D hard to call. Per the germline V gene, CDR1 is GTSNPN and CDR2 is SVGIG (reference sequence). Between the trimmed V and J ends, which lost 8 bases and 4 bases, there was a span of 8 bases. The CDR3 runs to 10 residues. CDR3 sequence (DNA): TGTGCCCTCGCGGGCTATGGCTACACCTTC. It codes for CALAGYGYTF.

The V call is TRBV28, the J call TRBJ2-3; 10 nucleotides line up with TRBD2. With V trimmed by 5 bases and J by 1 base, 3 bases remained unmatched. Germline lookup yields CDR1 MDHEN and CDR2 SYDVKM. The length of the CDR3 is 15 residues. CDR3 nucleotide sequence: TGTGCCAGCAGTGTAGCGGGAGGAGGCACAGATACGCAGTATTTT. Translation gives CASSVAGGGTDTQYF.

This chain uses TRBV7-2 with TRBJ2-7; D perhaps matches TRBD2 (5 bases). Germline V gene data show CDR1 as SGHTA and CDR2 as FQGNSA. The CDR3 runs to 15 residues. V dropped 2 bases and J dropped 1 base, with 12 bases sitting between them. The CDR3 region has the DNA TGTGCCAGCAGCTTAACAGCGGTTTTATCCTACGAGCAGTACTTC. Amino acid sequence: CASSLTAVLSYEQYF.

This clone is judged medium-sized (0.01 to 0.1%). This chain joins TRBV6-5 and TRBJ1-1; D is undetermined. CDR1 is MNHEY and CDR2 is SVGAGI in the germline V gene. The CDR3 totals 12 residues. V lost 6 bases to trimming and J lost 4 bases, with 9 bases between them. In nucleotides, the CDR3 is TGTGCCAGCAGGGGTTGGAGCACTGAAGCTTTCTTT. The encoded protein is CASRGWSTEAFF.

This chain connects TRBV25-1 to TRBJ2-1, with TRBD2 matching over 8 bases. The CDR3 totals 14 residues. V lost 5 bases, J lost 10 bases, and 10 bases stayed unmatched. Germline CDR1 and CDR2: MGHDK and SYGVNS. The DNA of the CDR3 is TGTGCCAGCAGTACGACTAGCGCCCACGCGGAGCAGTTCTTC. It yields the protein CASSTTSAHAEQFF. The full variable domain, completed using reference TRBV25-1 and TRBJ2-1, is EADIYQTPRYLVIGTGKKITLECSQTMGHDKMYWYQQDPGMELHLIHYSYGVNSTEKGDLSSESTVSRIRTEHFPLTLESARPSHTSQYLCASSTTSAHAEQFFGPGTRLTVL.

J is TRBJ2-7 and V is TRBV20-1; D perhaps matches TRBD2 (6 bases). Trimming removed 6 bases at V and 5 bases at J, with 8 bases between. This CDR3 is built from 10 residues. The germline V gene encodes CDR1 DFQATT and CDR2 SNEGSKA (reference sequence). The CDR3 is CSAGEDEQYF. The CDR3 DNA is TGCAGTGCAGGGGAGGACGAGCAGTACTTC.

The chain couples TRBV6-5 to TRBJ2-3; 7 bases fit TRBD1. In germline, CDR1 is MNHEY, CDR2 SVGAGI. The CDR3 covers 15 residues. With 5 bases clipped from V and 0 bases from J, the junction kept 5 bases outside the gene matches. This CDR3 reads CASSNRRGSTDTQYF. The CDR3 DNA sequence: TGTGCCAGCAGTAACCGCAGGGGGAGCACAGATACGCAGTATTTT.

The rearrangement uses TRBV20-1 and TRBJ1-2, with D tentatively TRBD1 (5 bases). The CDR3 covers 10 residues. V was pared by 4 bases and J by 6 bases, with 6 bases between. Germline V gene sequence: CDR1 DFQATT, CDR2 SNEGSKA (reference sequence). Here the CDR3 DNA reads TGCAGTGCTAAAGGGGATGGCTACACCTTC. It specifies CSAKGDGYTF.

The rearrangement links TRBV30 to TRBJ2-1; the match to TRBD2 covers 8 bases. Germline loops: CDR1 GTSNPN, CDR2 SVGIG (reference sequence). The CDR3 runs 17 residues. V gave up 2 bases and J gave up 0 bases; unmatched junction bases: 9. DNA for the CDR3: TGTGCCTGGAGTCTAGCGGGTCATCCCAGCTCCTACAATGAGCAGTTCTTC. Its translation is CAWSLAGHPSSYNEQFF.

The chain recombines TRBV6-5 with TRBJ1-1; no definite D call. The CDR3 loop spans 11 amino acids. Germline V gene data show CDR1 as MNHEY and CDR2 as SVGAGI. Deletions cut 8 bases from V and 7 bases from J, with 11 bases between. CDR3 loop: CASRASFEAFF. The CDR3 DNA reads TGTGCCAGCCGTGCGAGTTTTGAAGCTTTCTTT.